This T cell receptor beta chain comes out of a study of T cells after yellow fever vaccination. Study information: Fractions containing few cells were prepared with SMART-Seq v4 Ultra Low Input.

5'RACE template switching added a universal primer site and UMIs to TCR cDNA. Using its own MiXCR run on the 5' RACE reads, TCRdb lists one record per CDR3 protein. The sample has some 160,000 distinct CDR3 sequences, around 7.2% seen once. In regard to this clonotype: Antigen unknown.

This CDR3 is 14 amino acids long. CDR1 is SGHAT and CDR2 is FQNNGV in the germline V gene. V trimming: 5 bases; J trimming: 3 bases; junction bases outside the gene matches: 6. General study findings and limits: Peak timing came faster in the weaker secondary response, day 5 versus 15. Booster sampling recovered most clones from primary vaccination (about 97% CD4, around 90% CD8).

The rearrangement links TRBV11-2 to TRBJ1-2, with 7 bases that match TRBD1. This sample comprised CD4+ T cells sorted from PBMCs, obtained more than 4 days after the first yellow fever vaccination. This TCR was recovered from a man younger than 30 who received the YFV17D yellow fever vaccine. The CDR3 DNA sequence: TGTGCCAGCAGCCAGGACAGGTTTTACTATGGCTACACCTTC. Protein product: CASSQDRFYYGYTF. Together with reference TRBV11-2 and TRBJ1-2, the CDR3 gives the full variable domain: EAGVAQSPRYKIIEKRQSVAFWCNPISGHATLYWYQQILGQGPKLLIQFQNNGVVDDSQLPKDRFSAERLKGVDSTLKIQPAKLEDSAVYLCASSQDRFYYGYTFGSGTRLTVV.